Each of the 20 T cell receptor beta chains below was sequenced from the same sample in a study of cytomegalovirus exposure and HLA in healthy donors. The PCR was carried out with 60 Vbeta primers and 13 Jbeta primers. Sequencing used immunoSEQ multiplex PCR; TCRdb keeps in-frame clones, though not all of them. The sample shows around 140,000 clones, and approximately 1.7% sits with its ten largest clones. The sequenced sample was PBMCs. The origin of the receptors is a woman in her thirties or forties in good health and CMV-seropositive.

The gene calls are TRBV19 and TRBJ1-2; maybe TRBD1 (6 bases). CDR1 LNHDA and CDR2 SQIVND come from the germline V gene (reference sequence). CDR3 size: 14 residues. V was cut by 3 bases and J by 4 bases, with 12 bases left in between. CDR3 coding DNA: TGTGCCAGTAGTATGGGGGGGCAGTCCTATGGCTACACCTTC. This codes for CASSMGGQSYGYTF.

CDR3 region: CATSRDDSYGYTF. The CDR3 nucleotides read TGTGCCACCAGCAGAGATGACAGCTATGGCTACACCTTC. J is TRBJ1-2 and V is TRBV15, with D possibly TRBD1 on 5 matching bases. With 0 bases removed from V and 4 bases from J, the gap between germline ends came to 6 bases. Germline-derived CDR1 and CDR2 are LNHNV and YYDKDF (reference sequence). This CDR3 is built from 13 residues.

The CDR3 bases are TGTGCCAGCAGTTTATACCGGGGGAGGGGTCTCACTGAAGCTTTCTTT. This codes for CASSLYRGRGLTEAFF. The chain employs TRBV27 and TRBJ1-1; possibly TRBD1 for D (5 bases). Trimming removed 1 base from V and 4 bases from J, with 16 bases in between. The CDR3 length is 16 residues. Germline CDR1 reads MNHEY; CDR2 reads SMNVEV (reference sequence).

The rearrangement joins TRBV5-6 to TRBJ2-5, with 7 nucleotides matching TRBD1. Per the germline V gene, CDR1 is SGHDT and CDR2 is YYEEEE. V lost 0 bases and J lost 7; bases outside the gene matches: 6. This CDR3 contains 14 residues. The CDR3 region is CASSLDGSGGTQYF. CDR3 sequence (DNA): TGTGCCAGCAGCTTGGACGGGTCAGGGGGGACCCAGTACTTC. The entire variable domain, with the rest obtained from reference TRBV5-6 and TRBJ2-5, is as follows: DAGVTQSPTHLIKTRGQQVTLRCSPKSGHDTVSWYQQALGQGPQFIFQYYEEEERQRGNFPDRFSGHQFPNYSSELNVNALLLGDSALYLCASSLDGSGGTQYFGPGTRLLVL.

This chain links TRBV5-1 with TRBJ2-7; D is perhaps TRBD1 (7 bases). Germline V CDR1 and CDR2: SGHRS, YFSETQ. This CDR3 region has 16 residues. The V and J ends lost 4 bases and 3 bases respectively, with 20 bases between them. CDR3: CASSRTRTGAGYEQYF. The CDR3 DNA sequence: TGCGCCAGCAGCCGCACTCGGACAGGAGCGGGCTACGAGCAGTACTTC.

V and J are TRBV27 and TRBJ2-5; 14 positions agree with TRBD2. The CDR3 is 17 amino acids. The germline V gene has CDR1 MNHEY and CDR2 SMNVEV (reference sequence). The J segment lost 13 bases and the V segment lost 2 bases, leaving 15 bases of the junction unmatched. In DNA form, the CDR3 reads TGTGCCAGCAGTTTAACCGACTCGGGACTAGCGGGGGCTGGGGTGTACTTC. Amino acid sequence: CASSLTDSGLAGAGVYF.

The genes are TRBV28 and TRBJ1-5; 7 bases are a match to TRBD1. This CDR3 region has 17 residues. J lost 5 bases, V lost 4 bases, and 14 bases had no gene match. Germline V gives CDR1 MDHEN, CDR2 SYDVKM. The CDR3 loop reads CASSSDRALTLYQPQHF. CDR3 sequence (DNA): TGTGCCAGCAGTTCAGACAGGGCTTTAACGCTATATCAGCCCCAGCATTTT. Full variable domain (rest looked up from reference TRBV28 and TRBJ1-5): DVKVTQSSRYLVKRTGEKVFLECVQDMDHENMFWYRQDPGLGLRLIYFSYDVKMKEKGDIPEGYSVSREKKERFSLILESASTNQTSMYLCASSSDRALTLYQPQHFGDGTRLSIL.

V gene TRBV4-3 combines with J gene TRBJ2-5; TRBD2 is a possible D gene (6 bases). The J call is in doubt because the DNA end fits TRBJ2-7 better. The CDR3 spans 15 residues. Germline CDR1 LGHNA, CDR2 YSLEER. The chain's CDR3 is CASSQDSSGSYEQYF. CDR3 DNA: TGCGCCAGCAGCCAAGATTCCTCCGGGAGCTACGAGCAGTACTTC.

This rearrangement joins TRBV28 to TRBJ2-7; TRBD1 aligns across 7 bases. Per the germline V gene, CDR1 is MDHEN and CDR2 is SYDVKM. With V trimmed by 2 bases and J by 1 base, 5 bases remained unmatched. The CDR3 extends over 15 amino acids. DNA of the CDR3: TGTGCCAGCAGTTTAGGGTGGGGACAGTCCTACGAGCAGTACTTC. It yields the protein CASSLGWGQSYEQYF.

The CDR3, as DNA: TGTGCCATCAGTAGAGGACAGGAGCAGTACTTC. Translation: CAISRGQEQYF. The rearrangement links TRBV10-3 to TRBJ2-7, with D perhaps TRBD1 (6 bases). The germline CDR1 and CDR2 sequences are ENHRY and SYGVKD. The CDR3 has 11 residues. The ends were cut back, 5 bases at V and 7 bases at J, with 9 bases in the middle.

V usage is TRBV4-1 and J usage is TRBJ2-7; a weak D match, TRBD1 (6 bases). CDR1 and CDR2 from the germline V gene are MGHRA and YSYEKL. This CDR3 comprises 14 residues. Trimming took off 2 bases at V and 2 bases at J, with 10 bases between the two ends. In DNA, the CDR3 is TGCGCCAGCAGCCAACACAGGGCCACCTACGAGCAGTACTTC. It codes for CASSQHRATYEQYF.

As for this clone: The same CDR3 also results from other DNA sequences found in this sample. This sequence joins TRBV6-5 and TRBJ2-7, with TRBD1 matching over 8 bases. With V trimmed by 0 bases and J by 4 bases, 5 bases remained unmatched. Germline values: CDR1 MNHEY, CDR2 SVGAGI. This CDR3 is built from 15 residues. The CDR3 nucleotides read TGTGCCAGCAGTTACTCCGGACAGGGAGGTTACGAGCAGTACTTC. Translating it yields CASSYSGQGGYEQYF.

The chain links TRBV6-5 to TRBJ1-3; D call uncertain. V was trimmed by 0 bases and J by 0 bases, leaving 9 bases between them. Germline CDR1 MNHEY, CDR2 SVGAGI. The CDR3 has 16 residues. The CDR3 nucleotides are TGTGCCAGCAGTTACTCCGGCGGAGCCTCTGGAAACACCATATATTTT. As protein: CASSYSGGASGNTIYF.

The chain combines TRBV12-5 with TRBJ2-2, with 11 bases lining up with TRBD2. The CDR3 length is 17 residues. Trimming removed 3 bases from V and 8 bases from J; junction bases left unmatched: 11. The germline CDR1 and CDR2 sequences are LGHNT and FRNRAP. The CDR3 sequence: CASGLVTSGRVEGELFF. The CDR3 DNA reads TGTGCTAGTGGTTTAGTCACTAGCGGGAGAGTGGAAGGGGAGCTGTTTTTT. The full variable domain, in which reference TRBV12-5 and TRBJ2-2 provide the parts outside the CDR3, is DARVTQTPRHKVTEMGQEVTMRCQPILGHNTVFWYRQTMMQGLELLAYFRNRAPLDDSGMPKDRFSAEMPDATLATLKIQPSEPRDSAVYFCASGLVTSGRVEGELFFGEGSRLTVL.

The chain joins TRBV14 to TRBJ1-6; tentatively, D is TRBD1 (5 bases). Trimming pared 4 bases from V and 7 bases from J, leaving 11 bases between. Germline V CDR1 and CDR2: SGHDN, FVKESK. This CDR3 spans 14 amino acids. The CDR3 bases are TGTGCCAGCAGCCTGCAGGGTAACAATTCACCCCTCCACTTT. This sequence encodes CASSLQGNNSPLHF.

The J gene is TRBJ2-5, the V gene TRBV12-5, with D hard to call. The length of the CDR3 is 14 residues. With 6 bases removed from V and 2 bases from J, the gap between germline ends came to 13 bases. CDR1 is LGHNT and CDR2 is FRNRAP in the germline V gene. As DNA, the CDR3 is TGTGCTAGTGGGCCTGACGGGTTTCAAGAGACCCAGTACTTC. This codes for CASGPDGFQETQYF.

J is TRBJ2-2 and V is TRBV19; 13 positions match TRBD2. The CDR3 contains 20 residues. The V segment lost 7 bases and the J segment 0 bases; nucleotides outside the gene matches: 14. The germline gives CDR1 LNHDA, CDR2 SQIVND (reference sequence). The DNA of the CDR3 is TGTGCCAGTAAAAAAGCCCTTTGGACTAGCGGGGGCTCGAACACCGGGGAGCTGTTTTTT. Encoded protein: CASKKALWTSGGSNTGELFF. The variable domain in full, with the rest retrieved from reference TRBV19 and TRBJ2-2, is DGGITQSPKYLFRKEGQNVTLSCEQNLNHDAMYWYRQDPGQGLRLIYYSQIVNDFQKGDIAEGYSVSREKKESFPLTVTSAQKNPTAFYLCASKKALWTSGGSNTGELFFGEGSRLTVL.

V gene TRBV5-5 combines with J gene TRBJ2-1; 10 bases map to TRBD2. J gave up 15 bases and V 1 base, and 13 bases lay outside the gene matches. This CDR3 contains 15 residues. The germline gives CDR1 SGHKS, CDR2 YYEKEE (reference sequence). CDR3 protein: CASSLFGLADSNRFF. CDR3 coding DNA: TGTGCCAGCAGCTTGTTCGGACTAGCGGATTCCAACCGGTTCTTC.

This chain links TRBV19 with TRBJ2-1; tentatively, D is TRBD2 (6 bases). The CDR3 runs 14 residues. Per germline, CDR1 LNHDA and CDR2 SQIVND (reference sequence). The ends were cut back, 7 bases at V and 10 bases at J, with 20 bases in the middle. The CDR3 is CASNEGGVSGEQFF. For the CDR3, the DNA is TGTGCCAGTAATGAGGGAGGCGTCTCGGGGGAGCAGTTCTTC.

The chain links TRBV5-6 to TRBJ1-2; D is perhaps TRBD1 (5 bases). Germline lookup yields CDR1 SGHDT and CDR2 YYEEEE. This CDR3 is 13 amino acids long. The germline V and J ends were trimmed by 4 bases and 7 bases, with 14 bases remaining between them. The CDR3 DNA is TGTGCCAGCAGCCAGACAGTGAGCCCTGGCTACACCTTC. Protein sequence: CASSQTVSPGYTF.